The 6 T cell receptor beta chains given below trace back to one sample, sequenced in a study of blood T cells in healthy people across ages. Then a second PCR, running about 7 to 11 cycles, was carried out with a sample-barcoded 5' primer and a J-beta primer mix. One entry per CDR3 protein, called by TCRdb with MiXCR from the 5' RACE reads. The data contain hundreds of thousands of distinct CDR3 sequences, 49% of them seen just once; the ten biggest clones take up approximately 32%. The sequenced material came from blood. Source of these receptors: a woman aged 55-70 years in good health.

J is TRBJ2-5 and V is TRBV5-1; maybe TRBD2 (5 bases). In germline, CDR1 is SGHRS, CDR2 YFSETQ. The V and J ends lost 0 bases and 11 bases respectively, with 11 bases between them. CDR3 size: 12 residues. The CDR3: CASSLVGREQYF. In DNA form, the CDR3 reads TGCGCCAGCAGCTTGGTTGGAAGGGAGCAGTACTTC.

V gene TRBV28 combines with J gene TRBJ2-7; TRBD2 matches 11 bases. From germline, CDR1 is MDHEN and CDR2 SYDVKM. V trimming: 7 bases; J trimming: 3 bases; junction bases outside the gene matches: 5. This CDR3 has 14 amino acids. The CDR3 bases are TGTGCCAGCATTACTAGCGGGAGCCTCTACGAGCAGTACTTC. Residues: CASITSGSLYEQYF.

The sample holds many counts of this clonotype. This sequence joins TRBV2 and TRBJ2-1, with TRBD2 matching over 10 bases. With 4 bases clipped from V and 2 bases from J, the junction kept 5 bases outside the gene matches. CDR3 length equals 16 residues. Germline CDR1 is SNHLY and CDR2 is FYNNEI. The CDR3 region has the DNA TGTGCCAGCAGTGTAGAAGCGGGAGGGACCTACAATGAGCAGTTCTTC. Its protein is CASSVEAGGTYNEQFF.

V is TRBV7-2 and J is TRBJ2-7, with 9 bases identical to TRBD1. This CDR3 has 15 residues. Per the germline V gene, CDR1 is SGHTA and CDR2 is FQGNSA. V lost 6 bases to trimming and J lost 2 bases; unmatched junction nucleotides: 8. The CDR3: CASRRRGQGTYEQYF. CDR3 DNA sequence: TGTGCCAGCAGGAGGAGGGGACAGGGAACCTACGAGCAGTACTTC.

The genes are TRBV5-1 and TRBJ2-1; 15 bases align to TRBD2. The CDR3 is 17 amino acids. In germline, CDR1 is SGHRS, CDR2 YFSETQ. V was clipped by 7 bases and J by 3 bases; unmatched bases: 8. In nucleotides, the CDR3 is TGCGCCAGCGGCCTGGGACTAGCGGGAGGTGTCTACAATGAGCAGTTCTTC. Protein product: CASGLGLAGGVYNEQFF.

The chain couples TRBV5-1 to TRBJ2-2, with TRBD2 as a possible D gene (5 bases). The CDR3 sequence is 17 residues long. The germline CDR1 and CDR2 sequences are SGHRS and YFSETQ. Trimming took 4 bases from V and 0 from J, leaving 16 bases between them. The CDR3 here is CASSRGPATSNTGELFF. Here the CDR3 DNA reads TGCGCCAGCAGCCGCGGGCCAGCTACTTCGAACACCGGGGAGCTGTTTTTT.